This TCR beta chain came from a study of control samples from healthy donors and cancer patients. The repertoire was sequenced with immunoSEQ multiplex PCR; TCRdb's copy has only in-frame clones and lacks some. Of 390,000 or so clones in the sample, about 93% are singletons; the top ten hold around 6.5%. Germline V lookup: CDR1 SGHRS, CDR2 YFSETQ. Between the trimmed V and J ends, which lost 6 bases and 6 bases, there was a span of 10 bases. The CDR3 runs 12 residues. Material: PBMCs. The clonotype comes from a man aged 35-49 years with head and neck cancer. This rearrangement joins TRBV5-1 to TRBJ2-1; D remains unclear. The chain's CDR3 is CASTGTVNEQFF. The CDR3 nucleotides read TGCGCCAGCACCGGAACCGTCAATGAGCAGTTCTTC.